The sequence of this T cell receptor (delta chain) was determined in a study of γδ T cells in repeated Plasmodium falciparum infection. Background on the study: Over roughly 580 days, donors received four mosquito-bite P. falciparum NF54 infections. Each infection was followed by sampling at 21 days, plus baseline and some pre-infection draws. Regarding the study as a whole: Malian children's Vdelta2-negative repertoires appeared more expanded and less diverse than Australians'.

This clone was seen repeatedly, ten times or more. Antigen: not known. Each sorted gammadelta sample had TRG and TRD chains sequenced. TCRdb re-called the multiplex PCR reads through CATT. Here the sample spans approximately 60,000 delta-chain clones, approximately 1.5% being singletons. The CDR3 has 17 residues. The germline V gene encodes CDR1 TSWWSYY and CDR2 QGS. Between the trimmed V and J ends, which lost 2 bases and 5 bases, there was a span of 21 bases. Vgamma9/Vdelta2+ and Vdelta2-negative gammadelta T cells were flow-sorted from PBMC for bulk sequencing. This TCR came from a pool of human donors (malaria-infected and uninfected, not separated). The chain recombines TRDV1 with TRDJ1; the D gene is possibly TRDD2 (6 bases). Sequences were obtained from gamma-delta T cells from blood. The CDR3 DNA follows: TGTGCTCTTGGGGAAGCCTTCCCATTAGTCCCTTCTGATAAACTCATCTTT. Encoded protein: CALGEAFPLVPSDKLIF.